This T cell receptor (beta chain) came from a study of blood T cell repertoires in COVID-19. Study-wide background: Some COVID-19 samples were acute and others convalescent; all came from the United States, Italy and Spain. In each case, the material was cDNA or gDNA derived from T cells, B-cell-depleted T cells, or PBMCs.

The authors' processing: Researchers report that nucleated cell counts were estimated from reference gene primer amplification. Clones were read by immunoSEQ multiplex PCR, and TCRdb kept only the in-frame ones, dropping some. That table furnishes V, J and clone size, whereas the DNA furnished D and trimming. Seen here are tens of thousands of clones, 90% to 95% observed once, and the top ten hold 3.9%. Trimming took 5 bases from V and 3 from J; bases not matched to a gene: 10. The CDR3 runs 16 residues. Per germline, CDR1 SGHNT and CDR2 YENEEA. This receptor was identified in a man over 45 with acute or convalescent COVID-19. Sample: peripheral blood. The V gene is TRBV11-3, the J gene TRBJ2-3; 8 bases are a match to TRBD2. CDR3 amino acids: CASSPRRAGGTDTQYF. The CDR3 DNA follows: TGTGCCAGCAGCCCCCGTCGGGCGGGAGGTACAGATACGCAGTATTTT.